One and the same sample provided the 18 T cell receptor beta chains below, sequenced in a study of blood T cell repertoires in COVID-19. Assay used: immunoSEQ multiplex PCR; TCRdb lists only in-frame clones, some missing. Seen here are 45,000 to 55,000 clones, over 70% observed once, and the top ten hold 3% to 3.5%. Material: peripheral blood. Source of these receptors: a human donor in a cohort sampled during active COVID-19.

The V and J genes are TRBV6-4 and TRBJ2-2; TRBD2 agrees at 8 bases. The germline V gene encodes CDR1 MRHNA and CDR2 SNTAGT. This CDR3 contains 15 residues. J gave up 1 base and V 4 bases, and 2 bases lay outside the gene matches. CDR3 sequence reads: CASSVTSVNTGELFF. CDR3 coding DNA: TGTGCCAGCAGTGTGACTAGCGTGAACACCGGGGAGCTGTTTTTT.

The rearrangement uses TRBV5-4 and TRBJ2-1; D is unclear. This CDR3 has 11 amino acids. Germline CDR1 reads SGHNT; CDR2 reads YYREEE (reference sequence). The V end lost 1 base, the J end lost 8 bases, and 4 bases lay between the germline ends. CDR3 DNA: TGTGCCAGCAGCTTGCGGGATGAGCAGTTCTTC. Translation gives CASSLRDEQFF. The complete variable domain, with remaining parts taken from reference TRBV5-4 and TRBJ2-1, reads ETGVTQSPTHLIKTRGQQVTLRCSSQSGHNTVSWYQQALGQGPQFIFQYYREEENGRGNFPPRFSGLQFPNYSSELNVNALELDDSALYLCASSLRDEQFFGPGTRLTVL.

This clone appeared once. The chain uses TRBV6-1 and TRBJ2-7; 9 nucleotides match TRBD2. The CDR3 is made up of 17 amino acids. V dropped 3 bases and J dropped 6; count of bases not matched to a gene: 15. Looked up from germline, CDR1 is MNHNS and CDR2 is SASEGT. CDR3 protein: CASSDKGNRSGRIEQYF. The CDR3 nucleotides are TGTGCCAGCAGTGACAAGGGGAACCGTAGCGGGAGAATCGAGCAGTACTTC.

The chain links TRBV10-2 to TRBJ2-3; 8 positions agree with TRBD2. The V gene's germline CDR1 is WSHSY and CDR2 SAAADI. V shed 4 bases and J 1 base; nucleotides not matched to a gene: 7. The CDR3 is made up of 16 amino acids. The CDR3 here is CASSALTGGGTDTQYF. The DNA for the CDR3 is TGCGCCAGCAGTGCTTTGACGGGAGGGGGCACAGATACGCAGTATTTT.

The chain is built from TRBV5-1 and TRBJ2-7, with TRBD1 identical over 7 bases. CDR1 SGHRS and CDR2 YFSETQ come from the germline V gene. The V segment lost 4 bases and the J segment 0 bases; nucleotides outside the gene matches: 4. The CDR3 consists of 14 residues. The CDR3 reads CASSPGDSSYEQYF. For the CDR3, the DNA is TGCGCCAGCAGCCCCGGGGACAGCTCCTACGAGCAGTACTTC.

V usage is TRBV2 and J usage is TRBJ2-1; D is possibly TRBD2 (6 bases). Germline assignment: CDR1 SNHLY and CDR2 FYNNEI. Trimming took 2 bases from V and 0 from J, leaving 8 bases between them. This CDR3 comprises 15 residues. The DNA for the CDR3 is TGTGCCAGCAGTGAATCGGGACTCTCCTACAATGAGCAGTTCTTC. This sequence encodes CASSESGLSYNEQFF.

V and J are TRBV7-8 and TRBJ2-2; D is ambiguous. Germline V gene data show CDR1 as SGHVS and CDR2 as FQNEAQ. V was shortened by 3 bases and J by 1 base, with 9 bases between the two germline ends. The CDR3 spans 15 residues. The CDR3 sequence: CASSFVGGNTGELFF. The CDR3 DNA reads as TGTGCCAGCAGCTTTGTAGGCGGGAACACCGGGGAGCTGTTTTTT.

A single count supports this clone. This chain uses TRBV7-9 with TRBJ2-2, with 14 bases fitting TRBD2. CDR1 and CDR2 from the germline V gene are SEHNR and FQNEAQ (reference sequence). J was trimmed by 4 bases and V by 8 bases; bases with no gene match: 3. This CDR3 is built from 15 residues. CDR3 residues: CASGLAGGGTGELFF. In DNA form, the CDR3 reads TGTGCCAGCGGACTAGCGGGGGGTGGCACCGGGGAGCTGTTTTTT.

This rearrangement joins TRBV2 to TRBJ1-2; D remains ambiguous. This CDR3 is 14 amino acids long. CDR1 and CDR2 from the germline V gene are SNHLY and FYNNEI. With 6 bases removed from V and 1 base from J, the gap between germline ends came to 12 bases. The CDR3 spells CASSVLHSNYGYTF. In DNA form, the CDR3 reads TGTGCCAGCAGCGTTCTCCACAGTAACTATGGCTACACCTTC. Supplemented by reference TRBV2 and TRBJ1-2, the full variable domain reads EPEVTQTPSHQVTQMGQEVILRCVPISNHLYFYWYRQILGQKVEFLVSFYNNEISEKSEIFDDQFSVERPDGSNFTLKIRSTKLEDSAMYFCASSVLHSNYGYTFGSGTRLTVV.

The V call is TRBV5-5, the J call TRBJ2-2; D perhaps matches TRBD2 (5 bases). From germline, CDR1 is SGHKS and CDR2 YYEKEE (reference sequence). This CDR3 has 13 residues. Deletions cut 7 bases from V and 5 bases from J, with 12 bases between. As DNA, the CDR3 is TGTGCCAGCGGAGGAGAGGTAACCGGGGAGCTGTTTTTT. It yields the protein CASGGEVTGELFF.

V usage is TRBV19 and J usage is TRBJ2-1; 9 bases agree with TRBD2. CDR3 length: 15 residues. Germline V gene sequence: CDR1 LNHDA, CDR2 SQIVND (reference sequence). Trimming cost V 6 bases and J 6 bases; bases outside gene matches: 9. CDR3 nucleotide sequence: TGTGCCAGTAGGACGCGCGGGGGGGCCTCCAATGAGCAGTTCTTC. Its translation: CASRTRGGASNEQFF.

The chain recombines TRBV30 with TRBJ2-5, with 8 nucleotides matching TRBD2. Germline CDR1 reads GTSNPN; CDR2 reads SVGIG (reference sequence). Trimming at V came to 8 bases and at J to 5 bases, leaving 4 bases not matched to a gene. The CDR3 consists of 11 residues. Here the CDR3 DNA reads TGTGCCAGAGCGGGAGTTGAGACCCAGTACTTC. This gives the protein CARAGVETQYF.

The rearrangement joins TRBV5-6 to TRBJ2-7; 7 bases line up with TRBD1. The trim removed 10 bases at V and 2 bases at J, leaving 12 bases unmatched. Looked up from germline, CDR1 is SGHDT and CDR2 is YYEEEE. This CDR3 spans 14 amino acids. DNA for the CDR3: TGTGCCGCCAGATTCCGGGACAGCCCCTACGAGCAGTACTTC. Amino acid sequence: CAARFRDSPYEQYF.

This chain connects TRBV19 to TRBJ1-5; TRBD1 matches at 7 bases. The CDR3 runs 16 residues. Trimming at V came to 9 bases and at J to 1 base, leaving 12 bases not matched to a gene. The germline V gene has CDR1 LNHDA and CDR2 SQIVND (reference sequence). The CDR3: CASRGDTRRSNQPQHF. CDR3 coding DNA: TGTGCCAGCAGGGGGGACACCCGGAGGAGCAATCAGCCCCAGCATTTT.

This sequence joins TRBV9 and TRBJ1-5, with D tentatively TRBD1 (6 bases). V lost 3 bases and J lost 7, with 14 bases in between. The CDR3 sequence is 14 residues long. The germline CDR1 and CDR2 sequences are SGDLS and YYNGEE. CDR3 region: CASSATGSEQPQHF. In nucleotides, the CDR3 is TGTGCCAGCAGCGCAACAGGGTCCGAGCAGCCCCAGCATTTT.

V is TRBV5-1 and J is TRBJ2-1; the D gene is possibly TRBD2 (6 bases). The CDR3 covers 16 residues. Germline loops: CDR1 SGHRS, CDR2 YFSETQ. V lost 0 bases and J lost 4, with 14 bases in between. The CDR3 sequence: CASSLDTGGPYNEQFF. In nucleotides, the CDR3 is TGCGCCAGCAGCTTGGATACCGGGGGACCATACAATGAGCAGTTCTTC.

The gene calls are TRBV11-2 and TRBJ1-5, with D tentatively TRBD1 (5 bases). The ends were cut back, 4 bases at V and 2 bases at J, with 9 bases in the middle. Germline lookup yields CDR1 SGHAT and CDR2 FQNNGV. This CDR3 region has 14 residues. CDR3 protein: CASSSSRGNQPQHF. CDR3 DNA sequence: TGTGCCAGCAGCTCGTCCAGGGGCAATCAGCCCCAGCATTTT.

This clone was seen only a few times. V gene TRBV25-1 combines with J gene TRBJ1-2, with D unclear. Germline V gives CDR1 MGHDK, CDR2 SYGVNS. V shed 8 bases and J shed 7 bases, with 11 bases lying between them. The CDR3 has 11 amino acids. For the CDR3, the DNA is TGTGCCAGCGGAGGGTCCTTTGGCTACACCTTC. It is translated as CASGGSFGYTF.